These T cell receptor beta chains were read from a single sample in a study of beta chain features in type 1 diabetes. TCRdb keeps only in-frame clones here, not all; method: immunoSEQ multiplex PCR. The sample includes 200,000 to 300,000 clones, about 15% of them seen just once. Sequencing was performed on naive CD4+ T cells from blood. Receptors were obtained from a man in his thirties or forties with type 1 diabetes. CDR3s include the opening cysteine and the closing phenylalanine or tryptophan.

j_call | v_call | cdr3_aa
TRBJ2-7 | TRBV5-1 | CASTPGGGHEQYF
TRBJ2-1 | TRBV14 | CASSQGIQGYNEQFF
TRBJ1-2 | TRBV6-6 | CASSVRSSDGGYTF
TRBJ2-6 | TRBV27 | CASSRDREPGANVLTF
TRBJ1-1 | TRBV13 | CASRKGQALNTEAFF
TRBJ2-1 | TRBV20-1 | CSVLRYNEQFF
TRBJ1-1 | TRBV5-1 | CASSFSGTEGTEAFF
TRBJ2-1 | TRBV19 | CASSSTGTGMNEQFF
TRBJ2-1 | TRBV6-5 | CASSYTAGAPYNEQFF
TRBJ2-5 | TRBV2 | CAGGLARETQYF
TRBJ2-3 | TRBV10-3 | CAISRAAEDTQYF
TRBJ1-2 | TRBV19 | CASSSTGQHNYGYTF
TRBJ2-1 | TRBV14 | CASSQVPGQYNEQFF
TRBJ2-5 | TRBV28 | CASSLALGTAQETQYF
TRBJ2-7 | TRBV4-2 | CASSQGWTGFYEQYF
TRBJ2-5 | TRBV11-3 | CASSFTGQETQYF
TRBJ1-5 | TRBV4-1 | CASSQEAVNQPQHF
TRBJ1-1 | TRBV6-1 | CASPGQVKRPTEAFF
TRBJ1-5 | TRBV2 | CASSEMGGRPQHF
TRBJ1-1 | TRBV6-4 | CASSDFDSPFAAFF
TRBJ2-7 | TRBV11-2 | CAIGTHYEQYF
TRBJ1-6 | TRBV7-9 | CASSLVANSPLHF
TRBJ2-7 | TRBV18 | CASSRAASGGQSSYEQYF
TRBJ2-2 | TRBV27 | CASRRNTGELFF
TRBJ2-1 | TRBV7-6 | CASSLIGTAYNEQFF
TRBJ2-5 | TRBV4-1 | CASSPGTSGRETQYF
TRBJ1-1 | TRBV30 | CAWSPRRVNTEAFF
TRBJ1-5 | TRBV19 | CASSIVQDSNQPQHF
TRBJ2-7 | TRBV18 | CASSPGLAESYEQYF
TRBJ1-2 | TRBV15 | CATSRDSEGRGYTF
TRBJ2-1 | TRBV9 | CASSPFAGGWNEQFF
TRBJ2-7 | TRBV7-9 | CASSLPRQGLYYEQYF
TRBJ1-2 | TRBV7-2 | CASSSYRTVYGYTF
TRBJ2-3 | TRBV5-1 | CASSLERGRAADTQYF
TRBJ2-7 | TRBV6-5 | CASSPNMGQGHEQYF
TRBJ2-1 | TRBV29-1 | CSVRDRDYNEQFF
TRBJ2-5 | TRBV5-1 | CASSLGQGYQETQYF
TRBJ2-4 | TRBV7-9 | CASSLAGTGNVNIQYF
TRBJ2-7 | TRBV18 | CASSEPTMGGRSVEQYF
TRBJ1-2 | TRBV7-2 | CASSLALNFRGFGYTF
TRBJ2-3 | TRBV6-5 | CASSRAGATATQYF
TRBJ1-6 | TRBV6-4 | CASSEGAGGLSPLHF
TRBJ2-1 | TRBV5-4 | CASSWSGGSYNEQFF
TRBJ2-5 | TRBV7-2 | CASSPASGFQETQYF
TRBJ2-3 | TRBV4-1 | CASSQTGTSGTDTQYF
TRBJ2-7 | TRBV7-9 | CASSPLYEQYF
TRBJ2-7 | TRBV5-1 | CASSLGQGSYEQYF
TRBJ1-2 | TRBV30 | CAWSGTGGLYGYTF
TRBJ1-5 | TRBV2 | CASSGLISNQPQHF
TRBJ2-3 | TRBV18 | CASSPLQSRGTDTQYF
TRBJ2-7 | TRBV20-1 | CSANPGGEQYF
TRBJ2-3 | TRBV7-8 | CASSLGGTGTDTQYF
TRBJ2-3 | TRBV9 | CASSGTGTTQGTQYF
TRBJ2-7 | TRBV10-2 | CASRPTGQGISEQYF
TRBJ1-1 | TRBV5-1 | CASRVGGKTEAFF
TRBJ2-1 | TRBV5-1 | CASSAGTSGFYEQFF
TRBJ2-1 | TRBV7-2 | CASSPRPLRDEQFF
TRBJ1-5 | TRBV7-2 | CASRGGQLNQPQHF
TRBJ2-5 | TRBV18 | CASSPRVNSQETQYF
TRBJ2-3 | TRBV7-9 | CASSPLAESTDTQYF